This T cell receptor beta chain was recorded in a study of cytomegalovirus exposure and HLA in healthy donors. The wider study: From roughly 180 million T cells, an earlier analysis saw approximately 110 million unique TCR beta sequences. Samples from HLA-typed donors yielded approximately 80 million unique TCRs in an early data release. Study results and caveats: Exclusion applied to some V segments, including TRBV6-2 and TRBV6-3, as they were indistinguishable.

The PCR used 60 Vbeta and 13 Jbeta primers. The authors' processing: Some 10 million of around 85 million unique TCR beta chains were shared, per a later count. TCRdb keeps only in-frame clones here, not all; method: immunoSEQ multiplex PCR. For V, J and clone size, that table is used; D and trimming come from the DNA. The sample carries about 160,000 clones, roughly 79% recorded once. Looked up from germline, CDR1 is SGHRS and CDR2 is YFSETQ. V lost 0 bases and J 6 bases, leaving 8 bases between the germline ends. The CDR3 runs 13 residues. About this clone: Its antigen is undetermined.

This clonotype was obtained from a woman between 50 and 59 years old in good health and CMV-seropositive. V and J are TRBV5-1 and TRBJ2-3, with a weak D call TRBD1 (6 bases). Sequenced sample: PBMCs. The CDR3 nucleotides are TGCGCCAGCAGCTTGGGACAGGCTGATACGCAGTATTTT. Its translation: CASSLGQADTQYF.